This TCR beta chain was identified in a study of cytomegalovirus exposure and HLA in healthy donors. Trimming pared 3 bases from V and 2 bases from J, leaving 14 bases between. The CDR3 runs to 16 residues. From germline, CDR1 is LNHNV and CDR2 YYDKDF (reference sequence). With 60 Vbeta and 13 Jbeta primers, the PCR was carried out. The table came from immunoSEQ multiplex PCR; TCRdb's copy has only in-frame clones and leaves some out. The sample contains about 140,000 clones, 80% of which appear only once. The source is a man aged 35 to 55 in good health and CMV-seronegative. V usage is TRBV15 and J usage is TRBJ1-5; D unresolved. Sequencing input: PBMCs. The CDR3 nucleotides are TGTGCCACCAGCAGCCGGGAGGTGGTTGGCAATCAGCCCCAGCATTTT. Residues: CATSSREVVGNQPQHF.